Given below is one T cell receptor beta chain in context. Per the original methods: Nucleated cell number was recorded as an estimate derived from reference gene primer amplification. Assay: immunoSEQ multiplex PCR; the TCRdb copy retains only in-frame clones and omits some. For V, J and clone size, that table is used; D and trimming come from the DNA. This table has 450,000 to 500,000 clones, approximately 85% appearing once. This sample is part of a study of blood T cell repertoires in COVID-19. V trimming: 3 bases; J trimming: 4 bases; junction bases outside the gene matches: 18. CDR1 and CDR2 (germline): MDHEN, SYDVKM. CDR3 length: 20 amino acids.

The sequencing sample was made of peripheral blood. The sequence was collected from a human donor in a cohort sampled during active COVID-19. This chain joins TRBV28 and TRBJ2-1, with TRBD2 matching over 10 bases. As DNA, the CDR3 is TGTGCCAGCAGTTTGGCAGGGCGGCTAGCGGGAGCCAGGGGTTACAATGAGCAGTTCTTC. Translated, it gives CASSLAGRLAGARGYNEQFF.